This entry lists 3 T cell receptor beta chains sequenced from one sample in a study of cytomegalovirus exposure and HLA in healthy donors. PCR used 60 Vbeta primers and 13 Jbeta primers. The method was immunoSEQ multiplex PCR; TCRdb's version includes in-frame clones alone and lacks a portion of them. This table holds about 140,000 clones, around four fifths found once. The sample taken for sequencing was PBMCs. These receptors were taken from a woman in her thirties or forties in good health and CMV-seronegative.

This clone appeared a few times. This chain uses TRBV2 with TRBJ2-3, with TRBD2 matching 12 bases. CDR3 length equals 18 residues. Trimming cost V 7 bases and J 3 bases; bases outside gene matches: 14. Germline values: CDR1 SNHLY, CDR2 FYNNEI. CDR3 bases: TGTGCCAGCATCGGGACTAGCGGGTGGCATGAGAAAACAGATACGCAGTATTTT. This gives the protein CASIGTSGWHEKTDTQYF.

The chain uses TRBV5-1 and TRBJ2-3; 11 bases align to TRBD2. The CDR3 is made up of 15 amino acids. V lost 7 bases, J lost 4 bases, and 8 bases stayed unmatched. CDR1 and CDR2 (germline): SGHRS, YFSETQ. This CDR3 is CASGWLAGGADTQYF. Here the CDR3 DNA reads TGCGCCAGCGGCTGGCTAGCGGGAGGTGCAGATACGCAGTATTTT.

The rearrangement links TRBV5-4 to TRBJ2-2; 9 bases match TRBD2. V gave up 2 bases and J gave up 0 bases; unmatched junction bases: 8. The CDR3 sequence is 18 residues long. Germline V gene sequence: CDR1 SGHNT, CDR2 YYREEE (reference sequence). CDR3 residues: CASSFGLAGLANTGELFF. CDR3 in DNA: TGTGCCAGCAGCTTCGGCCTAGCGGGGCTCGCGAACACCGGGGAGCTGTTTTTT.